This T cell receptor (beta chain) was recorded in a study of OX40 agonist ivuxolimab in advanced cancers. As for the study in general: Every 2 weeks, patients received ivuxolimab intravenously, dosed at 0.01 to 10 mg/kg. Patients receiving dose escalation had hepatocellular carcinoma, melanoma, renal cell or head and neck cancer.

Patients had blood sampled at baseline and again on cycle 4 day 1 and cycle 7 day 1. About this clone itself: Antigen: not known.

Regarding the study as a whole: Researchers did not determine the expanded peripheral T cells' antigen specificity.

The CDR3 extends over 15 amino acids. CDR1 SGDLS and CDR2 YYNGEE come from the germline V gene. Deletions cut 0 bases from V and 0 bases from J, with 9 bases between. Some clones are missing from TCRdb's copy, which holds only in-frame ones; the method was immunoSEQ multiplex PCR. The sample carries around 41,000 clones, approximately 90% recorded once. V and J are TRBV9 and TRBJ1-2; TRBD1 might be the D (5 bases). The source of this sequence is an adult with an advanced solid tumor such as melanoma, head and neck, liver or kidney cancer. The source was CD4+ or CD8+ T cells sorted from blood, collected in a trial of the OX40 agonist ivuxolimab. CDR3 DNA: TGTGCCAGCAGCGTAGGAGGGACCGCTAACTATGGCTACACCTTC. Amino acid sequence: CASSVGGTANYGYTF.